This T cell receptor beta chain was found in a study of shared clonotypes between healthy human individuals. Sorted-subset replicate PCR reactions contained 200 to 250 ng DNA, corresponding to tens of thousands of T cell genomes. The method was immunoSEQ multiplex PCR; TCRdb's version includes in-frame clones alone and lacks a portion of them. The sample lists 2.5 million or so clones, approximately 92% seen once, with about 0.13% in the top ten. V was shortened by 4 bases and J by 2 bases, with 11 bases between the two germline ends. The CDR3 covers 14 residues. Germline V gene data show CDR1 as SGHRS and CDR2 as YFSETQ.

The receptor was isolated from a man aged 18 to 35 in good health. The sample comprised naive CD4+ T cells sorted from blood. The subset was: CD45RA+ positively selected. The gene calls are TRBV5-1 and TRBJ2-3; D not resolved. CDR3 nucleotides: TGCGCCAGCAGCCCGGGCCCACTCACAGATACGCAGTATTTT. It translates to CASSPGPLTDTQYF.